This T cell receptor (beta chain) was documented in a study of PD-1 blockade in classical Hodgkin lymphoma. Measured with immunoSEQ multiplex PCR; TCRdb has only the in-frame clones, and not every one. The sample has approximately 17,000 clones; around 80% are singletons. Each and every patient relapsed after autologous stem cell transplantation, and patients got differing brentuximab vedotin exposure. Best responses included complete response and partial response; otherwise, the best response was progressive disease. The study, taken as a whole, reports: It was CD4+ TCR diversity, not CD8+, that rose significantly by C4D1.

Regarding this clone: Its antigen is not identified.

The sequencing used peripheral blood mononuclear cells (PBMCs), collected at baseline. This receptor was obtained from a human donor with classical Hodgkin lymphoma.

The CDR3, as DNA: TGTGCCAGCAGCTTAGCGGGGCCCCAGCATTTT. As protein: CASSLAGPQHF. The J gene is TRBJ1-5, the V gene TRBV7-2; no clear D. The CDR3 length is 11 residues. The V and J ends lost 0 bases and 9 bases respectively, with 3 bases between them. CDR1 is SGHTA and CDR2 is FQGNSA in the germline V gene.